This T cell receptor beta chain comes out of a study of cytomegalovirus exposure and HLA in healthy donors. Whole-study findings and limits: Rarity characterized most TCR sequences, yet some public TCRs appeared in many donors.

Profiling relied on immunoSEQ multiplex PCR, and the TCRdb table lists in-frame clones only, not all of them. Of about 360,000 clones in the sample, just over 85% are singletons; the top ten hold roughly 0.75%. Note on this clone: The antigen remains undetermined. The junction departs from germline at one end; a sequencing error may be responsible.

From germline, CDR1 is MGHRA and CDR2 YSYEKL. This CDR3 is 18 amino acids long. The sequencing input was PBMCs. The sequence was obtained from a woman aged 18 to 35 in good health and CMV-seronegative. The chain combines TRBV4-1 with TRBJ2-1; possibly TRBD2 for D (5 bases). DNA for the CDR3: TGCGCCAGCAGCCAAGCGGTATACGGGATAGGGTCCTCCAATGAGCAGTTCTTC. It codes for CASSQAVYGIGSSNEQFF.